The 21 T cell receptor beta chains given below trace back to one sample, sequenced in a study of spatial heterogeneity in lung cancer. Study-level findings and limits: Mutation counts in tumors were tracked by counts of expanded intratumoral alpha and beta TCRs.

No antigen has been assigned to these receptors. TCRdb re-derived calls from the 5' RACE reads in MiXCR, one entry per CDR3 protein. Of about 9,900 distinct CDR3 sequences listed, under 6.5% were seen once; the top ten hold roughly 7%. Time point meaning: sample taken at primary tumor resection. Sequencing used lung tumor tissue, obtained at surgery. Receptor source: a female donor with early-stage non-small cell lung cancer.

By share of the sample, this clonotype is medium-sized. J is TRBJ1-1 and V is TRBV6-2 or TRBV6-3; 11 bases map to TRBD1. Per the germline V gene, CDR1 is MNHEY and CDR2 is SVGEGT. Unmatched junction bases numbered 9, after V lost 5 bases and J lost 4 bases. CDR3 length equals 16 residues. The CDR3 protein is CASSTSGQGASTEAFF. The CDR3 bases are TGTGCCAGCAGTACCTCCGGACAGGGGGCCAGCACTGAAGCTTTCTTT.

This clonotype was picked up many times. V is TRBV5-1 and J is TRBJ2-2; 7 positions match TRBD1. The germline V gene encodes CDR1 SGHRS and CDR2 YFSETQ. V was clipped by 3 bases and J by 4 bases; unmatched bases: 6. The CDR3 runs to 15 residues. CDR3 sequence: CASSSRQGSTGELFF. In DNA form, the CDR3 reads TGCGCCAGCAGCTCGCGACAGGGTAGCACCGGGGAGCTGTTTTTT.

This clonotype was observed at least ten times. The genes are TRBV6-1 and TRBJ2-3; no clear D gene. The CDR3 sequence is 15 residues long. V was shortened by 2 bases and J by 0 bases, with 9 bases between the two germline ends. Germline CDR1 MNHNS, CDR2 SASEGT. The CDR3 is CASSESQLSTDTQYF. The CDR3 DNA sequence: TGTGCCAGCAGTGAAAGTCAACTTAGCACAGATACGCAGTATTTT.

The table lists this clonotype with many counts. This sequence joins TRBV7-2 and TRBJ2-3; a possible D gene is TRBD2 (5 bases). Germline loops: CDR1 SGHTA, CDR2 FQGNSA. Trimming stripped 2 bases from V and 6 bases from J, with 18 bases between. The CDR3 has 16 residues. CDR3 in amino acids: CASSLLRGSQSDTQYF. CDR3 nucleotide sequence: TGTGCCAGCAGCTTACTTCGGGGTAGTCAATCCGATACGCAGTATTTT.

This clonotype was observed at least ten times. The J gene is TRBJ2-7, the V gene TRBV20-1; 11 bases are a match to TRBD1. Trimming at V came to 2 bases and at J to 5 bases, leaving 5 bases not matched to a gene. This CDR3 has 14 residues. Looked up from germline, CDR1 is DFQATT and CDR2 is SNEGSKA (reference sequence). The CDR3 region is CSARPGTGGHEQYF. The DNA for the CDR3 is TGCAGTGCTAGACCTGGGACAGGGGGTCACGAGCAGTACTTC.

By frequency in the sample, this clonotype is large. The CDR3 region is CSAGAGQGGTEAFF. The CDR3 DNA reads as TGCAGCGCTGGAGCGGGACAGGGGGGAACTGAAGCTTTCTTT. The genes are TRBV29-1 and TRBJ1-1, with 11 bases that match TRBD1. The CDR3 sequence is 14 residues long. CDR1 and CDR2 from the germline V gene are SQVTM and ANQGSEA. The junction had 9 bases not matched to a gene; V was cut back by 7 bases and J by 5 bases.

This clonotype occurred many times. The V call is TRBV6-2 or TRBV6-3, the J call TRBJ2-5, with 11 positions matching TRBD2. J lost 4 bases, V lost 6 bases, and 7 bases had no gene match. Germline lookup yields CDR1 MNHEY and CDR2 SVGEGT. CDR3 size: 15 residues. CDR3 nucleotides: TGTGCCAGCAGCTCCGCTAGCGGGGGGAGAGAGACCCAGTACTTC. It specifies CASSSASGGRETQYF.

By sample share, this clonotype is medium-sized. The chain employs TRBV24-1 and TRBJ2-1, with 8 bases lining up with TRBD2. Per the germline V gene, CDR1 is KGHDR and CDR2 is SFDVKD. Germline trimming cut 0 bases from V and 8 bases from J; bases unmatched to any gene: 20. The CDR3 extends over 20 amino acids. As DNA, the CDR3 is TGTGCCACCAGTGATTTGCTTTTAGTCCCGCTTGGCGGGAGGTTGTATGAGCAGTTCTTC. As protein: CATSDLLLVPLGGRLYEQFF.

The table lists this clonotype with many counts. The V gene is TRBV28, the J gene TRBJ1-1; D gene uncertain. Germline V gene data show CDR1 as MDHEN and CDR2 as SYDVKM. The CDR3 is made up of 11 amino acids. V lost 6 bases and J 2 bases, leaving 4 bases between the germline ends. The CDR3 region is CASRYNTEAFF. The CDR3 nucleotides are TGTGCCAGCAGATATAACACTGAAGCTTTCTTT.

Ten or more counts support this clonotype. This chain uses TRBV4-2 with TRBJ2-5, with 7 bases identical to TRBD1. Trimming cost V 1 base and J 3 bases; bases outside gene matches: 8. CDR3 length: 16 residues. In germline, CDR1 is LGHNA, CDR2 YNFKEQ. CDR3: CASSQGLQGSEETQYF. DNA of the CDR3: TGTGCCAGCAGCCAAGGCCTACAGGGGAGCGAAGAGACCCAGTACTTC.

This clonotype has at least ten counts. The chain recombines TRBV24-1 with TRBJ2-3; TRBD2 might be the D (5 bases). The CDR3 sequence is 14 residues long. The germline CDR1 and CDR2 sequences are KGHDR and SFDVKD. Trimming removed 5 bases at V and 4 bases at J, with 12 bases between. The CDR3 nucleotides are TGTGCCACCAGTGGTGGTTGGGGAGCAGATACGCAGTATTTT. Protein: CATSGGWGADTQYF.

This clonotype was seen more than once but under ten times. This chain joins TRBV20-1 and TRBJ1-5; D uncertain. Germline V CDR1 and CDR2: DFQATT, SNEGSKA (reference sequence). V lost 7 bases and J lost 4, with 11 bases in between. CDR3 length: 12 residues. The CDR3 bases are TGCAGTGGCTACAGTCCTAATCAGCCCCAGCATTTT. The encoded protein is CSGYSPNQPQHF.

By share, this clonotype counts as medium-sized. V and J are TRBV6-1 and TRBJ2-1; D perhaps matches TRBD2 (6 bases). V was pared by 1 base and J by 2 bases, with 12 bases between. CDR3 length equals 16 residues. Germline V gives CDR1 MNHNS, CDR2 SASEGT. CDR3 DNA: TGTGCCAGCAGTGAAGGCTGGCGGGACCCCTACAATGAGCAGTTCTTC. Its protein product is CASSEGWRDPYNEQFF.

This clonotype was observed at least ten times. The chain combines TRBV28 with TRBJ2-7, with 8 positions matching TRBD1. Trimming removed 3 bases from V and 5 bases from J; junction bases left unmatched: 6. This CDR3 has 14 amino acids. Germline lookup yields CDR1 MDHEN and CDR2 SYDVKM. CDR3 residues: CASSFRRGRNEQYF. The CDR3 DNA reads TGTGCCAGCAGTTTTCGCAGGGGGCGCAACGAGCAGTACTTC.

The table lists this clonotype with many counts. The chain combines TRBV20-1 with TRBJ2-1; TRBD2 agrees at 10 bases. Trimming took 0 bases from V and 7 from J; bases not matched to a gene: 12. Germline V gives CDR1 DFQATT, CDR2 SNEGSKA (reference sequence). This CDR3 is built from 17 residues. The CDR3: CSARDFFSGGILNEQFF. The CDR3 DNA reads as TGCAGTGCTAGAGATTTCTTTAGCGGGGGGATTTTGAATGAGCAGTTCTTC.

The rearrangement joins TRBV7-3 to TRBJ2-3; 14 bases match TRBD2. The germline V gene encodes CDR1 SGHTA and CDR2 FQGTGA. V shed 5 bases and J 8 bases; nucleotides not matched to a gene: 6. CDR3 size: 15 residues. In DNA form, the CDR3 reads TGTGCCAGCAGCCTGACTAGCGGGGGGGCCGTTACGCAGTATTTT. It specifies CASSLTSGGAVTQYF.

The chain has TRBV7-6 and TRBJ2-7; possibly TRBD1 for D (5 bases). The CDR3 spans 15 residues. Germline CDR1 and CDR2: SGHVS and FNYEAQ. Trimming removed 1 base from V and 4 bases from J, with 14 bases in between. The CDR3 sequence: CASSLGQTQGYEQYF. The CDR3 bases are TGTGCCAGCAGCTTAGGGCAGACTCAGGGATACGAGCAGTACTTC.

The chain employs TRBV13 and TRBJ1-1; 7 bases line up with TRBD1. Germline lookup yields CDR1 PRHDT and CDR2 FYEKMQ (reference sequence). J gave up 4 bases and V 1 base, and 3 bases lay outside the gene matches. CDR3 length: 14 residues. CDR3 in amino acids: CASSLAGGGTEAFF. CDR3 coding DNA: TGTGCCAGCAGCTTAGCAGGGGGAGGCACTGAAGCTTTCTTT.

This clonotype was counted only a few times. This chain connects TRBV27 to TRBJ2-3; no definite D call. CDR3 length equals 17 residues. Trimming stripped 3 bases from V and 6 bases from J, with 22 bases between. Germline values: CDR1 MNHEY, CDR2 SMNVEV (reference sequence). The CDR3 loop is CASSFYRLLVAADTQYF. CDR3 coding DNA: TGTGCCAGCAGTTTCTACCGACTCCTCGTCGCTGCTGATACGCAGTATTTT.

This clonotype came up many times. The rearrangement links TRBV20-1 to TRBJ2-7; D perhaps matches TRBD1 (6 bases). Germline values: CDR1 DFQATT, CDR2 SNEGSKA (reference sequence). The V end lost 3 bases, the J end lost 0 bases, and 15 bases lay between the germline ends. The CDR3 is made up of 15 amino acids. The CDR3 region is CSARTGTPGSYEQYV. CDR3 nucleotides: TGCAGTGCTAGGACCGGGACACCGGGCTCCTACGAGCAGTACGTC.

In its sample, this clonotype was seen many times. The CDR3 nucleotides are TGTGCCAGCAGCACCCGGGGGCCCCCAGATACGCAGTATTTT. Translating it yields CASSTRGPPDTQYF. The V and J genes are TRBV5-5 and TRBJ2-3, with D tentatively TRBD1 or TRBD2 (6 bases each). CDR1 is SGHKS, CDR2 YYEKEE, per germline (reference sequence). Trimming removed 4 bases at V and 4 bases at J, with 13 bases between. The CDR3 runs 14 residues.